One and the same sample provided the 21 T cell receptor beta chains below, sequenced in a study of shared clonotypes between healthy human individuals. Only in-frame clones appear in the TCRdb table, and some are missing; sequencing was by immunoSEQ multiplex PCR. The table lists a few hundred thousand clones, 97% of them singletons, with about 0.06% in the top ten. The sample comprised naive CD4+ T cells sorted from blood. Subset noted: CD45RA+ positively selected. The origin of the receptors is a woman younger than 45 in good health.

The chain carries TRBV15 and TRBJ1-3, with TRBD1 matching 7 bases. Germline V lookup: CDR1 LNHNV, CDR2 YYDKDF (reference sequence). Unmatched junction bases numbered 17, after V lost 2 bases and J lost 1 base. CDR3 size: 20 residues. The CDR3 is CATSRRLGQASVGSGNTIYF. The CDR3, as DNA: TGTGCCACCAGCAGACGCCTAGGACAGGCCTCTGTAGGGTCTGGAAACACCATATATTTT. Full variable domain (rest looked up from reference TRBV15 and TRBJ1-3): DAMVIQNPRYQVTQFGKPVTLSCSQTLNHNVMYWYQQKSSQAPKLLFHYYDKDFNNEADTPDNFQSRRPNTSFCFLDIRSPGLGDTAMYLCATSRRLGQASVGSGNTIYFGEGSWLTVV.

This chain links TRBV6-5 with TRBJ2-7, with TRBD1 as a possible D gene (6 bases). Germline CDR1 MNHEY, CDR2 SVGAGI. V was clipped by 5 bases and J by 1 base, with 12 bases between them. There are 14 residues in the CDR3. The DNA for the CDR3 is TGTGCCAGCAGTCCCAGGGGCCGATCCTACGAGCAGTACTTC. It codes for CASSPRGRSYEQYF.

The rearrangement joins TRBV11-3 to TRBJ2-2; no firm D call. V lost 2 bases to trimming and J lost 1 base, with 2 bases between them. The germline CDR1 and CDR2 sequences are SGHNT and YENEEA. This CDR3 is built from 13 residues. CDR3 residues: CASSLLNTGELFF. The CDR3 nucleotides read TGTGCCAGCAGCTTACTGAACACCGGGGAGCTGTTTTTT.

V usage is TRBV6-5 and J usage is TRBJ1-5; D not resolved. V dropped 2 bases and J dropped 9 bases, with 11 bases sitting between them. Germline-derived CDR1 and CDR2 are MNHEY and SVGAGI. The CDR3 totals 13 residues. CDR3 residues: CASSYTAVGPQHF. In nucleotides, the CDR3 is TGTGCCAGCAGTTACACGGCGGTGGGGCCCCAGCATTTT.

The chain is built from TRBV6-1 and TRBJ2-7; no definite D call. The germline V gene has CDR1 MNHNS and CDR2 SASEGT. V lost 3 bases and J 0 bases, leaving 15 bases between the germline ends. The CDR3 spans 16 residues. CDR3: CASSDWGGRSSYEQYF. The CDR3 nucleotides are TGTGCCAGCAGTGACTGGGGTGGCAGGAGCTCCTACGAGCAGTACTTC.

The genes are TRBV27 and TRBJ1-2, with D possibly matching TRBD1 (6 bases). The CDR3 has 17 amino acids. From germline, CDR1 is MNHEY and CDR2 SMNVEV (reference sequence). The V end was cut by 4 bases, the J end by 4 bases, with 22 bases between. The CDR3 region is CASSSNIGRGVRYGYTF. The CDR3 coding sequence is TGTGCCAGCAGTTCCAACATCGGGAGGGGGGTTCGCTATGGCTACACCTTC.

This clone has just one count. The chain combines TRBV5-6 with TRBJ1-5; 8 positions agree with TRBD1. Germline-derived CDR1 and CDR2 are SGHDT and YYEEEE. V shed 4 bases, J shed 3 bases, and the junction held 6 bases outside the gene matches. This CDR3 is 15 amino acids long. The CDR3 DNA sequence: TGTGCCAGCAGCGGACAGGGATCATTCAATCAGCCCCAGCATTTT. Residues: CASSGQGSFNQPQHF.

V and J are TRBV5-4 and TRBJ2-5; TRBD2 matches 7 bases. V lost 2 bases, J lost 1 base, and 5 bases stayed unmatched. Germline V lookup: CDR1 SGHNT, CDR2 YYREEE (reference sequence). The CDR3 is made up of 15 amino acids. CDR3 amino acids: CASSLTLAAQETQYF. The CDR3 nucleotides read TGTGCCAGCAGCTTAACCCTAGCGGCCCAAGAGACCCAGTACTTC.

This chain links TRBV5-6 with TRBJ2-3, with D hard to call. Trimming removed 6 bases from V and 5 bases from J, with 16 bases in between. Germline lookup yields CDR1 SGHDT and CDR2 YYEEEE. The CDR3 contains 14 residues. CDR3 nucleotide sequence: TGTGCCAGCAATTATGGGGTTTTAGGAGATACGCAGTATTTT. Protein sequence: CASNYGVLGDTQYF.

The chain uses TRBV5-4 and TRBJ1-6; tentative D call: TRBD1 (5 bases). Germline CDR1 SGHNT, CDR2 YYREEE (reference sequence). The CDR3 sequence is 15 residues long. Trimming took 0 bases from V and 11 from J, leaving 15 bases between them. The CDR3 loop reads CASSLAGAQRAPLHF. DNA for the CDR3: TGTGCCAGCAGCTTGGCCGGGGCTCAGCGGGCACCCCTCCACTTT.

This chain uses TRBV6-5 with TRBJ2-2; D is ambiguous. Germline assignment: CDR1 MNHEY and CDR2 SVGAGI. The CDR3 extends over 15 amino acids. With 1 base removed from V and 6 bases from J, the gap between germline ends came to 12 bases. The CDR3 sequence: CASSYFDSKPGELFF. In DNA, the CDR3 is TGTGCCAGCAGTTACTTCGACTCCAAACCCGGGGAGCTGTTTTTT.

In its sample, this clone was seen once. The chain employs TRBV28 and TRBJ2-1, with D possibly TRBD1 on 5 matching bases. Germline V gene sequence: CDR1 MDHEN, CDR2 SYDVKM. V lost 3 bases, J lost 0 bases, and 12 bases lay in between. CDR3 size: 16 residues. The CDR3 loop is CASSLNRGSSYNEQFF. The CDR3 DNA reads as TGTGCCAGCAGTTTGAATAGGGGCAGCTCCTACAATGAGCAGTTCTTC. Full variable domain (rest looked up from reference TRBV28 and TRBJ2-1): DVKVTQSSRYLVKRTGEKVFLECVQDMDHENMFWYRQDPGLGLRLIYFSYDVKMKEKGDIPEGYSVSREKKERFSLILESASTNQTSMYLCASSLNRGSSYNEQFFGPGTRLTVL.

The chain links TRBV5-1 to TRBJ2-1; the match to TRBD2 covers 11 bases. The CDR3 length is 19 residues. Germline CDR1 reads SGHRS; CDR2 reads YFSETQ. With V trimmed by 7 bases and J by 14 bases, 29 bases remained unmatched. The CDR3: CASRRSLAGGDFSNVPEFF. CDR3 bases: TGCGCCAGCCGAAGGAGCTTAGCGGGAGGGGACTTTTCCAATGTTCCGGAGTTCTTC.

The V and J genes are TRBV11-2 and TRBJ2-3, with D unclear. Germline CDR1 SGHAT, CDR2 FQNNGV. The CDR3 runs to 11 residues. The V end lost 5 bases, the J end lost 8 bases, and 8 bases lay between the germline ends. In DNA, the CDR3 is TGTGCCAGCAGCCCTTCTTTTACGCAGTATTTT. This gives the protein CASSPSFTQYF.

V is TRBV28 and J is TRBJ2-7, with 11 bases matching TRBD1. V dropped 2 bases and J dropped 3; count of bases not matched to a gene: 21. The CDR3 is 21 amino acids. Germline V gene sequence: CDR1 MDHEN, CDR2 SYDVKM. As DNA, the CDR3 is TGTGCCAGCAGTTTAGACCGACGCGCAAAGGACAGGGGGCTTAAAATCTACGAGCAGTACTTC. This codes for CASSLDRRAKDRGLKIYEQYF.

J is TRBJ2-4 and V is TRBV14; tentative D call: TRBD1 (5 bases). The CDR3 loop spans 17 amino acids. Germline lookup yields CDR1 SGHDN and CDR2 FVKESK. Trimming shortened V by 0 bases and J by 13 bases, and 25 bases separated the two germline ends. CDR3 coding DNA: TGTGCCAGCAGCCAAGATTATAAATGGGGCAGTGGTGGAATCCAGTACTTC. This translates into CASSQDYKWGSGGIQYF.

Only one count was recorded for this clone. The chain links TRBV30 to TRBJ2-5; 10 nucleotides align to TRBD2. Gene TRBJ2-7 matches the end of the DNA better, so the J call may be wrong. The CDR3 sequence is 17 residues long. Germline V CDR1 and CDR2: GTSNPN, SVGIG (reference sequence). The chain's CDR3 is CAWSPPTSGLRSYEQYF. Here the CDR3 DNA reads TGTGCCTGGAGTCCCCCGACTAGCGGGCTTCGTTCTTACGAGCAGTACTTC.

The rearrangement uses TRBV7-7 and TRBJ2-1; 7 nucleotides align to TRBD2. The germline V gene encodes CDR1 SSHAT and CDR2 FNYEAQ (reference sequence). With V trimmed by 1 base and J by 7 bases, 7 bases remained unmatched. The CDR3 is made up of 15 amino acids. The CDR3 region is CASSLGTSSNNEQFF. In nucleotides, the CDR3 is TGTGCCAGCAGCTTAGGGACTAGTTCGAATAATGAGCAGTTCTTC.

The gene calls are TRBV7-9 and TRBJ1-2, with D hard to call. With 3 bases removed from V and 8 bases from J, the gap between germline ends came to 7 bases. Germline CDR1 reads SEHNR; CDR2 reads FQNEAQ (reference sequence). This CDR3 is 11 amino acids long. CDR3 nucleotides: TGTGCCAGCAGCTTTATAGGAGGCTACACCTTC. Its protein product is CASSFIGGYTF.

V and J are TRBV6-6 and TRBJ1-2; D unclear. Per germline, CDR1 MNHNY and CDR2 SVGAGI (reference sequence). The CDR3 covers 12 residues. The V and J ends lost 6 bases and 1 base respectively, with 6 bases between them. CDR3 nucleotide sequence: TGTGCCAGCAGCCGATATAACTATGGCTACACCTTC. Translated, it gives CASSRYNYGYTF.

The J gene is TRBJ1-5, the V gene TRBV28, with D unresolved. Trimming removed 6 bases from V and 0 bases from J, with 12 bases in between. CDR3 length: 15 amino acids. Looked up from germline, CDR1 is MDHEN and CDR2 is SYDVKM. The CDR3 sequence is CASSTPPNSNQPQHF. The CDR3 nucleotides are TGTGCCAGCAGCACGCCCCCGAATAGCAATCAGCCCCAGCATTTT.